The following is a TCR beta chain sequence with its context. This sample is drawn from a study of blood T cell repertoires in COVID-19. Study details: The cDNA or gDNA used as material had been derived from T cells, B-cell-depleted T cells, or PBMCs.

The germline CDR1 and CDR2 sequences are LNHDA and SQIVND (reference sequence). The CDR3 runs 15 residues. V dropped 2 bases and J dropped 2 bases, with 12 bases sitting between them. In the original analysis: Amplifying reference gene primers gave estimates of nucleated cell counts. The table came from immunoSEQ multiplex PCR; TCRdb's copy has only in-frame clones and leaves some out. The V and J calls and the clone size are those of that table, but D and trimming were determined from the DNA. The table shows 50,000 to 65,000 clones, with approximately 88% occurring only once. V gene TRBV19 combines with J gene TRBJ1-2; D uncertain. The receptor was isolated from a human donor in a cohort sampled during active COVID-19. The sequencing sample was made of peripheral blood. The CDR3 DNA reads TGTGCCAGTAGTATAACCGCCACAGAGAACTATGGCTACACCTTC. Amino acid sequence: CASSITATENYGYTF.